This T cell receptor beta chain was captured by sequencing in a study of T cell responses to AZD1222 COVID-19 vaccine. Using immunoSEQ multiplex PCR, the repertoire was profiled, and TCRdb retains in-frame clones only, with some absent. The table lists around 80,000 clones, about 90% of them singletons, with around 1.3% in the top ten. Comments on this clone: Its target is unknown.

CDR1 and CDR2 (germline): ENHRY, SYGVKD. The ends were cut back, 11 bases at V and 0 bases at J, with 8 bases in the middle. This CDR3 is built from 12 residues. Points from the study as a whole: Across the whole spike, CD4 TCRs peaked at regions 160-218 and 743-854.

V is TRBV10-3 and J is TRBJ1-3; D is ambiguous. The sequence derives from an adult who received the AZD1222 COVID-19 vaccine. The material was peripheral blood, obtained 28 days after the second AZD1222 dose. CDR3 DNA: TGTGCCGTCGGAGGCTCTGGAAACACCATATATTTT. Protein: CAVGGSGNTIYF.